This entry lists 21 T cell receptor beta chains sequenced from one sample in a study of control samples from healthy donors and cancer patients. The assay was immunoSEQ multiplex PCR, and TCRdb's table has in-frame clones only and misses some. Of about 84,000 clones listed, around 83% are singletons. Sequenced input: PBMCs. Receptor source: a man between 60 and 75 years old with head and neck cancer.

V gene TRBV5-1 combines with J gene TRBJ1-4, with unresolved D. The CDR3 has 15 amino acids. The germline V and J ends were trimmed by 0 bases and 3 bases, with 9 bases remaining between them. Germline values: CDR1 SGHRS, CDR2 YFSETQ. The CDR3 coding sequence is TGCGCCAGCAGCTTGGGAGATAGTTCTAATGAAAAACTGTTTTTT. This translates into CASSLGDSSNEKLFF.

V and J are TRBV29-1 and TRBJ1-6; TRBD1 is a possible D gene (6 bases). This CDR3 spans 12 amino acids. V lost 4 bases, J lost 5 bases, and 6 bases lay in between. Per the germline V gene, CDR1 is SQVTM and CDR2 is ANQGSEA. CDR3 in amino acids: CSVGDNNSPLHF. For the CDR3, the DNA is TGCAGCGTTGGGGACAATAATTCACCCCTCCACTTT.

On this clone: One junction end does not reproduce the germline sequence, and a read error may be involved. This rearrangement joins TRBV7-7 to TRBJ2-1; TRBD2 matches at 11 bases. Germline V lookup: CDR1 SSHAT, CDR2 FNYEAQ (reference sequence). CDR3 size: 15 residues. DNA of the CDR3: TGTGCTAGCAGCTCCACTAGCGGGAGCGGCGGTGAGCAGTTCTTC. It encodes CASSSTSGSGGEQFF. The full variable domain, completed using reference TRBV7-7 and TRBJ2-1, is GAGVSQSPRYKVTKRGQDVTLRCDPISSHATLYWYQQALGQGPEFLTYFNYEAQPDKSGLPSDRFSAERPEGSISTLTIQRTEQRDSAMYRCASSSTSGSGGEQFFGPGTRLTVL.

The chain joins TRBV19 to TRBJ1-6; D ambiguous. The CDR3 has 14 residues. Germline CDR1 reads LNHDA; CDR2 reads SQIVND (reference sequence). V shed 5 bases and J shed 7 bases, with 12 bases lying between them. CDR3 protein: CASSSFGRNSPLHF. The CDR3 nucleotides are TGTGCCAGTAGTTCCTTTGGTCGCAATTCACCCCTCCACTTT.

This rearrangement joins TRBV7-9 to TRBJ1-5, with a possible D match to TRBD1 (6 bases). The germline V gene has CDR1 SEHNR and CDR2 FQNEAQ (reference sequence). V was cut by 8 bases and J by 4 bases, with 12 bases left in between. The CDR3 is made up of 13 amino acids. CDR3 coding DNA: TGTGCCAGCGGACCACAGGGAAATCAGCCCCAGCATTTT. Its protein is CASGPQGNQPQHF.

V gene TRBV12-3 or TRBV12-4 combines with J gene TRBJ2-7; D uncertain. V lost 1 base to trimming and J lost 7 bases, with 11 bases between them. The CDR3 extends over 13 amino acids. CDR3 sequence: CASSLGGVGEQYF. CDR3 DNA: TGTGCCAGCAGTTTAGGCGGAGTGGGGGAGCAGTACTTC.

The chain joins TRBV10-1 to TRBJ2-2; no firm D call. Between the trimmed V and J ends, which lost 11 bases and 4 bases, there was a span of 11 bases. Germline CDR1 reads WNHNN; CDR2 reads SYGVQD (reference sequence). This CDR3 contains 12 residues. In DNA form, the CDR3 reads TGCGCCGCACAAAAAGGCACCGGGGAGCTGTTTTTT. Its translation is CAAQKGTGELFF.

This clone was seen a single time. The chain recombines TRBV24-1 with TRBJ1-1, with unresolved D. V was clipped by 0 bases and J by 7 bases, with 11 bases between them. Germline V gene data show CDR1 as KGHDR and CDR2 as SFDVKD. This CDR3 contains 14 residues. The CDR3 nucleotides read TGTGCCACCAGTGATTTGGTGGTACCGAATGAAGCTTTCTTT. Amino acid sequence: CATSDLVVPNEAFF.

The chain is built from TRBV10-3 and TRBJ2-3; D is ambiguous. Germline V CDR1 and CDR2: ENHRY, SYGVKD. CDR3 length: 15 residues. Trimming shortened V by 6 bases and J by 3 bases, and 16 bases separated the two germline ends. In DNA form, the CDR3 reads TGTGCCATCAGCACCCTGGGCGGTTCGACAGATACGCAGTATTTT. Protein product: CAISTLGGSTDTQYF.

V and J are TRBV29-1 and TRBJ2-2; possible D gene TRBD1, 6 bases. Trimming pared 7 bases from V and 3 bases from J, leaving 18 bases between. Germline CDR1 reads SQVTM; CDR2 reads ANQGSEA. The CDR3 sequence is 15 residues long. The CDR3 sequence: CSALTGTPDTGELFF. The CDR3 bases are TGCAGCGCACTAACAGGGACCCCGGACACCGGGGAGCTGTTTTTT.

DNA for the CDR3: TGTGCCAGCAGCCCGACGGTGGCTGGAATGAATTCACCCCTCCACTTT. It translates to CASSPTVAGMNSPLHF. The V gene is TRBV4-2, the J gene TRBJ1-6, with D uncertain. The CDR3 is 16 residues long. Trimming stripped 4 bases from V and 7 bases from J, with 17 bases between. CDR1 is LGHNA, CDR2 YNFKEQ, per germline.

This rearrangement joins TRBV7-2 to TRBJ1-1, with a tentative D call TRBD1 (5 bases). Trimming stripped 0 bases from V and 4 bases from J, with 9 bases between. This CDR3 is 14 amino acids long. Germline V gives CDR1 SGHTA, CDR2 FQGNSA. CDR3 loop: CASSLAGGGTEAFF. As DNA, the CDR3 is TGTGCCAGCAGCTTAGCGGGGGGTGGCACTGAAGCTTTCTTT.

This clone was picked up a small number of times. The chain is built from TRBV27 and TRBJ1-2, with TRBD1 matching over 7 bases. J was trimmed by 0 bases and V by 6 bases; bases with no gene match: 4. CDR1 and CDR2 (germline): MNHEY, SMNVEV (reference sequence). CDR3 length equals 14 residues. CDR3 in amino acids: CASRPGQSNYGYTF. The CDR3 nucleotides read TGTGCCAGCAGACCGGGACAGTCTAACTATGGCTACACCTTC.

V gene TRBV30 combines with J gene TRBJ1-2, with D perhaps matching TRBD1 (6 bases). The germline V gene has CDR1 GTSNPN and CDR2 SVGIG (reference sequence). CDR3 length: 15 amino acids. The V and J ends lost 0 bases and 2 bases respectively, with 13 bases between them. CDR3 region: CAWSVAGGQNYGYTF. The CDR3, as DNA: TGTGCCTGGAGTGTCGCGGGGGGCCAGAACTATGGCTACACCTTC.

The chain joins TRBV19 to TRBJ2-1, with D hard to call. CDR3 length: 14 residues. Trimming cost V 5 bases and J 5 bases, with 13 bases left between them. Germline CDR1 reads LNHDA; CDR2 reads SQIVND (reference sequence). DNA of the CDR3: TGTGCCAGTAGTCCGATCGATAGGAACAATGAGCAGTTCTTC. Translation gives CASSPIDRNNEQFF. Based on the CDR3 plus reference TRBV19 and TRBJ2-1, the full variable domain is DGGITQSPKYLFRKEGQNVTLSCEQNLNHDAMYWYRQDPGQGLRLIYYSQIVNDFQKGDIAEGYSVSREKKESFPLTVTSAQKNPTAFYLCASSPIDRNNEQFFGPGTRLTVL.

This clone was seen only once. The chain employs TRBV19 and TRBJ2-6; D not certain. The CDR3 sequence is 18 residues long. Germline lookup yields CDR1 LNHDA and CDR2 SQIVND (reference sequence). With 6 bases removed from V and 2 bases from J, the gap between germline ends came to 20 bases. CDR3 protein: CASSWAWASRPGANVLTF. For the CDR3, the DNA is TGTGCCAGTAGCTGGGCGTGGGCTAGTCGCCCTGGGGCCAACGTCCTGACTTTC.

The chain uses TRBV20-1 and TRBJ2-5; no firm D call. V lost 3 bases, J lost 4 bases, and 6 bases lay in between. In germline, CDR1 is DFQATT, CDR2 SNEGSKA (reference sequence). This CDR3 comprises 11 residues. The CDR3 DNA reads TGCAGTGCTAGGGGGTTAGAGACCCAGTACTTC. Encoded protein: CSARGLETQYF.

This clone was counted a few times. The chain recombines TRBV30 with TRBJ2-1; possibly TRBD1 or TRBD2 for D (5 bases each). Trimming cost V 0 bases and J 13 bases, with 13 bases left between them. CDR1 is GTSNPN, CDR2 SVGIG, per germline (reference sequence). CDR3 length: 12 amino acids. The CDR3 DNA sequence: TGTGCCTGGAGTGTACGGGGCGGAGGTCAGTTCTTC. Its translation: CAWSVRGGGQFF.

The genes are TRBV5-1 and TRBJ1-1; the D gene is possibly TRBD1 (6 bases). The CDR3 runs to 13 residues. From germline, CDR1 is SGHRS and CDR2 YFSETQ. The V end lost 4 bases, the J end lost 4 bases, and 11 bases lay between the germline ends. The CDR3 sequence: CASSPTGSTEAFF. The CDR3, as DNA: TGCGCCAGCAGCCCAACAGGGAGCACTGAAGCTTTCTTT.

The gene calls are TRBV10-3 and TRBJ2-5; D is unclear. The CDR3 totals 13 residues. V dropped 6 bases and J dropped 2 bases, with 10 bases sitting between them. Germline V gene lookup returns CDR1 ENHRY and CDR2 SYGVKD. Here the CDR3 DNA reads TGTGCCATCAGGGGTTTTAATCAAGAGACCCAGTACTTC. The encoded protein is CAIRGFNQETQYF.

The rearrangement links TRBV27 to TRBJ2-7, with a weak D call TRBD2 (6 bases). Germline V gives CDR1 MNHEY, CDR2 SMNVEV (reference sequence). The CDR3 is made up of 15 amino acids. Trimming took 10 bases from V and 5 from J, leaving 24 bases between them. The CDR3, as DNA: TGTGCCATCGGGACGCGGGGTCGCGGGATACACGAGCAGTACTTC. It yields the protein CAIGTRGRGIHEQYF.